This entry lists 16 T cell receptor beta chains sequenced from one sample in a study of a mutant IDH1 vaccine in newly diagnosed glioma. Time point denoted: week 47, end of study. Doses consisted of 300 ug of mutant IDH1 20-mer peptide each, paired with topical imiquimod. Using immunoSEQ multiplex PCR, the repertoire was profiled, and TCRdb retains in-frame clones only, with some absent. The sample includes some 40,000 clones, roughly 70% of them seen just once. Their antigens remain unidentified. The sequences come from PBMCs, collected from a glioma patient whose treatment included an IDH1 peptide vaccine. These receptors were collected from a man aged 40-50 years with glioma.

V and J are TRBV5-4 and TRBJ2-3; no firm D call. V was clipped by 4 bases and J by 5 bases, with 17 bases between them. Germline assignment: CDR1 SGHNT and CDR2 YYREEE (reference sequence). This CDR3 region has 15 residues. CDR3 coding DNA: TGTGCCAGCAGCCCCCCCAGAGGAGTTCAAGATACGCAGTATTTT. Protein sequence: CASSPPRGVQDTQYF.

In its sample, this clone was seen a few times. CDR3 in amino acids: CASSHGPEEQYF. The DNA of the CDR3 is TGTGCCAGCAGCCACGGACCCGAAGAGCAGTACTTC. V and J are TRBV7-9 and TRBJ2-7; D not resolved. V was pared by 5 bases and J by 7 bases, with 12 bases between. This CDR3 spans 12 amino acids. Germline CDR1 and CDR2: SEHNR and FQNEAQ (reference sequence).

V usage is TRBV27 and J usage is TRBJ1-1; the match to TRBD1 covers 8 bases. V dropped 7 bases and J dropped 3; count of bases not matched to a gene: 16. This CDR3 is 17 amino acids long. From germline, CDR1 is MNHEY and CDR2 SMNVEV (reference sequence). The CDR3 DNA is TGTGCCAGCAAGAAGAGCGGGACAGGCTATGCGGACACTGAAGCTTTCTTT. Translation gives CASKKSGTGYADTEAFF.

This rearrangement joins TRBV6-1 to TRBJ1-1; 8 bases match TRBD1. With 6 bases clipped from V and 5 bases from J, the junction kept 8 bases outside the gene matches. Germline loops: CDR1 MNHNS, CDR2 SASEGT. The CDR3 has 14 amino acids. This CDR3 is CASRPGGAGTEAFF. CDR3 in DNA: TGTGCCAGCAGGCCAGGGGGCGCGGGGACTGAAGCTTTCTTT.

The chain carries TRBV5-4 and TRBJ2-3, with TRBD2 matching over 8 bases. V shed 3 bases and J 0 bases; nucleotides not matched to a gene: 3. From germline, CDR1 is SGHNT and CDR2 YYREEE (reference sequence). The CDR3 sequence is 15 residues long. This chain's CDR3 is CASSWASGSTDTQYF. CDR3 nucleotides: TGTGCCAGCAGCTGGGCTAGCGGGAGCACAGATACGCAGTATTTT.

The V gene is TRBV4-1, the J gene TRBJ2-5, with D possibly called TRBD1 or TRBD2 (6 bases each). V was cut by 0 bases and J by 5 bases, with 13 bases left in between. The germline V gene encodes CDR1 MGHRA and CDR2 YSYEKL. The CDR3 covers 15 residues. The CDR3 region is CASSQDRGVGETQYF. In DNA, the CDR3 is TGCGCCAGCAGCCAAGATAGGGGGGTTGGGGAGACCCAGTACTTC.

The genes are TRBV6-6 and TRBJ2-1; 8 bases line up with TRBD2. This CDR3 has 16 amino acids. CDR1 is MNHNY, CDR2 SVGAGI, per germline (reference sequence). Unmatched junction bases numbered 6, after V lost 5 bases and J lost 0 bases. For the CDR3, the DNA is TGTGCCAGCAGTACCCGTACTAGCGGCTCCTACAATGAGCAGTTCTTC. Translation: CASSTRTSGSYNEQFF.

The rearrangement uses TRBV7-9 and TRBJ2-1; D is possibly TRBD2 (5 bases). The V and J ends lost 4 bases and 3 bases respectively, with 7 bases between them. Germline V gene data show CDR1 as SEHNR and CDR2 as FQNEAQ (reference sequence). The CDR3 length is 13 residues. The CDR3 sequence is CASSSAGYNEQFF. DNA of the CDR3: TGTGCCAGCAGCTCCGCGGGCTACAATGAGCAGTTCTTC.

The rearrangement links TRBV19 to TRBJ1-5; D gene ambiguous. V was shortened by 6 bases and J by 0 bases, with 6 bases between the two germline ends. The CDR3 length is 13 residues. CDR1 LNHDA and CDR2 SQIVND come from the germline V gene (reference sequence). DNA for the CDR3: TGTGCCAGTAGAGTTTATAGCAATCAGCCCCAGCATTTT. This sequence encodes CASRVYSNQPQHF.

This sequence joins TRBV2 and TRBJ1-5; D gene ambiguous. The CDR3 totals 13 residues. V was cut by 2 bases and J by 4 bases, with 6 bases left in between. Germline values: CDR1 SNHLY, CDR2 FYNNEI. The CDR3 spells CASSERLNQPQHF. CDR3 in DNA: TGTGCCAGCAGTGAACGGTTAAATCAGCCCCAGCATTTT.

The sample holds a few counts of this clone. The gene calls are TRBV6-1 and TRBJ2-5, with D possibly called TRBD1 or TRBD2 (7 bases each). The CDR3 totals 15 residues. Germline V CDR1 and CDR2: MNHNS, SASEGT. Trimming left V 4 bases short and J 3 bases short, with 15 bases between. CDR3 DNA: TGTGCCAGCAGTGTCCCAGGGGGAGGGGAAGAGACCCAGTACTTC. Amino acids: CASSVPGGGEETQYF.

Only one count was recorded for this clone. The chain couples TRBV21-1 to TRBJ2-1; no check of the table's D call, TRBD2, against the DNA was made. TRBV21-1 is a pseudogene segment. The CDR3 runs 19 residues. As DNA, the CDR3 is TGTGCCAGCAGCTTAAAGGGGCTAGCGGGTTTAAGGTCCTACAATGAGCAGTTCTTC. Its translation: CASSLKGLAGLRSYNEQFF.

This clone was detected a few times. The gene calls are TRBV6-5 and TRBJ1-5; possibly TRBD1 for D (6 bases). The CDR3 is 15 amino acids. Trimming pared 6 bases from V and 2 bases from J, leaving 14 bases between. Germline V CDR1 and CDR2: MNHEY, SVGAGI. The CDR3 region is CASRSTGYGNQPQHF. The CDR3 coding sequence is TGTGCCAGCAGGTCTACAGGGTATGGCAATCAGCCCCAGCATTTT.

The rearrangement uses TRBV2 and TRBJ2-7; TRBD1 matches at 12 bases. The CDR3 has 17 residues. Unmatched junction bases numbered 9, after V lost 5 bases and J lost 1 base. Germline V gene lookup returns CDR1 SNHLY and CDR2 FYNNEI. CDR3 sequence: CASSFVGQGAISYEQYF. The CDR3 DNA is TGTGCCAGCAGTTTTGTGGGACAGGGGGCGATTTCCTACGAGCAGTACTTC.

V usage is TRBV14 and J usage is TRBJ2-1; 11 bases align to TRBD2. There are 15 residues in the CDR3. Germline V gene lookup returns CDR1 SGHDN and CDR2 FVKESK. V lost 5 bases to trimming and J lost 15 bases; unmatched junction nucleotides: 15. The CDR3 DNA follows: TGTGCCAGCAGCTCCATAGCGGGGGGGTTCTCTCCTGGGTTCTTC. Amino acids: CASSSIAGGFSPGFF.

The J gene is TRBJ2-3, the V gene TRBV5-1, with 8 positions matching TRBD1. Germline V gene sequence: CDR1 SGHRS, CDR2 YFSETQ. The CDR3 has 14 amino acids. With 0 bases clipped from V and 10 bases from J, the junction kept 7 bases outside the gene matches. CDR3 loop: CASSLGRGPEAQYF. CDR3 sequence (DNA): TGCGCCAGCAGCTTGGGCAGGGGGCCTGAGGCGCAGTATTTT.